The next 5 T cell receptor beta chains were all read from a single sample in a study of T cells after yellow fever vaccination. TCRdb ran MiXCR on the 5' RACE reads and lists one entry per CDR3 protein. Of tens of thousands of distinct CDR3 sequences listed, roughly 7.4% are singletons. The input for sequencing was CD8+ T cells sorted from PBMCs, taken on the day of the yellow fever booster vaccination. All receptors derive from a man aged 25 to 40 who received the YFV17D yellow fever vaccine.

A few counts support this clonotype. The chain carries TRBV2 and TRBJ1-1; D gene uncertain. The CDR3 is 14 amino acids. Trimming stripped 3 bases from V and 5 bases from J, with 13 bases between. Germline V CDR1 and CDR2: SNHLY, FYNNEI. The CDR3 nucleotides read TGTGCCAGCAGTGATCTCGAGGGAAGGACTGAAGCTTTCTTT. Its protein product is CASSDLEGRTEAFF.

This clonotype was seen a handful of times. The rearrangement links TRBV20-1 to TRBJ2-7, with D unresolved. Germline V CDR1 and CDR2: DFQATT, SNEGSKA (reference sequence). The germline V and J ends were trimmed by 5 bases and 3 bases, with 8 bases remaining between them. The CDR3 extends over 11 amino acids. CDR3 sequence: CSAWELYEQYF. In DNA form, the CDR3 reads TGCAGTGCTTGGGAACTCTACGAGCAGTACTTC.

This clonotype has ten or more counts. The chain employs TRBV21-1 and TRBJ2-4; the table names TRBD1, a call not compared with the DNA. TRBV21-1 is flagged as a pseudogene. The CDR3 is made up of 14 amino acids. CDR3 sequence: CASREGEAKNIQYF. For the CDR3, the DNA is TGTGCCAGCAGGGAAGGGGAGGCCAAAAACATTCAGTACTTC.

This clonotype appeared a few times. This chain connects TRBV7-8 to TRBJ2-1; possible D gene TRBD1, 6 bases. Germline CDR1 SGHVS, CDR2 FQNEAQ. The V gene lost 4 bases and the J gene lost 2 bases, with 12 bases spanning the gap. The CDR3 contains 15 residues. The CDR3: CASSSETGTYNEQFF. The CDR3 region has the DNA TGTGCCAGCAGCTCGGAGACAGGTACCTACAATGAGCAGTTCTTC.

This clonotype has a handful of counts. The CDR3, as DNA: TGCAGTGCTAGTGCAGGGGAAGAACAGCCCCAGCATTTT. Protein product: CSASAGEEQPQHF. The V and J genes are TRBV20-1 and TRBJ1-5; D is possibly TRBD1 (6 bases). The CDR3 is 13 residues long. Germline V gene sequence: CDR1 DFQATT, CDR2 SNEGSKA (reference sequence). Trimming cost V 3 bases and J 7 bases, with 13 bases left between them.